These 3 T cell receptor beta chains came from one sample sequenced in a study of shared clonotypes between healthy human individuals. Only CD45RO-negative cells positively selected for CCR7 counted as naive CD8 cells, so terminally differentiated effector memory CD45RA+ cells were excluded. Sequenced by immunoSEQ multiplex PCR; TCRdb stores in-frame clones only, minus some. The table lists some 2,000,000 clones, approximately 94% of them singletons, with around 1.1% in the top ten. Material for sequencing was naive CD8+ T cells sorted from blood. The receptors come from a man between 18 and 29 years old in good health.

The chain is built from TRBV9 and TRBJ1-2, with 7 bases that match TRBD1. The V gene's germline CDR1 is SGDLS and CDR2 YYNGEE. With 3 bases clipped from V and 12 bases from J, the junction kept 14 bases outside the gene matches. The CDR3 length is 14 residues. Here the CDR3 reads CASSAGQAFRGHTF. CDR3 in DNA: TGTGCCAGCAGCGCAGGACAGGCCTTTAGGGGCCACACCTTC. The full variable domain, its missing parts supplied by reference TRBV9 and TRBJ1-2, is DSGVTQTPKHLITATGQRVTLRCSPRSGDLSVYWYQQSLDQGLQFLIQYYNGEERAKGNILERFSAQQFPDLHSELNLSSLELGDSALYFCASSAGQAFRGHTFGSGTRLTVV.

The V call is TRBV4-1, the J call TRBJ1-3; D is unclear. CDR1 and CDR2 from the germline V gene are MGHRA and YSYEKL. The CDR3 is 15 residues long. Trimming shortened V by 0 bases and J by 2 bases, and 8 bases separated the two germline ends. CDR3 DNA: TGCGCCAGCAGCCAAGATTTCAACACTGGAAACACCATATATTTT. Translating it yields CASSQDFNTGNTIYF.

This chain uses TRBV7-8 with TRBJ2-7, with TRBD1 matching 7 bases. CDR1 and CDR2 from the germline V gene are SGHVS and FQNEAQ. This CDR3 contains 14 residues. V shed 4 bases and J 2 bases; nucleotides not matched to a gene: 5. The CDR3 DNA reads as TGTGCCAGCAGCTCTATAGGGGGCACCTACGAGCAGTACTTC. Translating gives CASSSIGGTYEQYF.